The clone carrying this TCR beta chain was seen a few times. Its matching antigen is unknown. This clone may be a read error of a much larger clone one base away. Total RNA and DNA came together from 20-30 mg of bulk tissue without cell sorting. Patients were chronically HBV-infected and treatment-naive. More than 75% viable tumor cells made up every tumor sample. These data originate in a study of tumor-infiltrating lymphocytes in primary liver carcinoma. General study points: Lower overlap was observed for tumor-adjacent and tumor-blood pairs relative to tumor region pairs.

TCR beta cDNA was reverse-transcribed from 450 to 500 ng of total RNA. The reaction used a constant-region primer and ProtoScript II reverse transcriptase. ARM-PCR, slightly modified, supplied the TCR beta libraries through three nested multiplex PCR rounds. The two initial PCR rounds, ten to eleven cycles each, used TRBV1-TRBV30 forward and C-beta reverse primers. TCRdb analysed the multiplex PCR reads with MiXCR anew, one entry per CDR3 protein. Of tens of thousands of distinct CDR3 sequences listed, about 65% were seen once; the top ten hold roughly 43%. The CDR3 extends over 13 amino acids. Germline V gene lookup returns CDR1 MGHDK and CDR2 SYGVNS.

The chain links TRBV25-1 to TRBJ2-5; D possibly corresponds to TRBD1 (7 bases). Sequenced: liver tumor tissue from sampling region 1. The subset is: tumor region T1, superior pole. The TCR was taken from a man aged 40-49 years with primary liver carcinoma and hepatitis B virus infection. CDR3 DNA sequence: TGTGAAAGGGGGCAGGGAGGTATGGAGACCCAGTACTTC. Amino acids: CERGQGGMETQYF.